The sequence of this T cell receptor (beta chain) was determined in a study of blood T cell repertoires in COVID-19. V dropped 0 bases and J dropped 5 bases, with 19 bases sitting between them. CDR3 length: 17 residues. The germline V gene has CDR1 MGHRA and CDR2 YSYEKL. Data came from immunoSEQ multiplex PCR; TCRdb stores just in-frame clones and leaves some out. The data contain roughly 260,000 clones, around 87% of them singletons. Source material: peripheral blood. The chain combines TRBV4-1 with TRBJ2-5; D may be TRBD2 (5 bases). The receptor was derived from a woman in her forties or fifties with acute or convalescent COVID-19. The CDR3, as DNA: TGCGCCAGCAGCCAAGATAGAAGCGGAGCAGGTTGGGAGACCCAGTACTTC. This encodes CASSQDRSGAGWETQYF.